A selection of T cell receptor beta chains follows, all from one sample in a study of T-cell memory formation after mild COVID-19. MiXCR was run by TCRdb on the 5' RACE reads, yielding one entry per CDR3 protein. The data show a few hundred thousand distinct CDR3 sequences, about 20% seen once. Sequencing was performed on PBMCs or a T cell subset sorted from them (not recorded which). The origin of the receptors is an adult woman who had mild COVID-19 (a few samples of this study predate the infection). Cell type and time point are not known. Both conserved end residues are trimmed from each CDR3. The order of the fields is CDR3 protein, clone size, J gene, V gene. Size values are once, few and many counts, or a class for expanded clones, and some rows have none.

CDR3 protein: ASSPSGREETQY
clone size: .
J gene: TRBJ2-5
V gene: TRBV7-3

CDR3 protein: ASSEGGPITGELF
clone size: .
J gene: TRBJ2-2
V gene: TRBV27

CDR3 protein: SARGSRGSSYEQY
clone size: .
J gene: TRBJ2-7
V gene: TRBV20-1

CDR3 protein: ASRRGQGTDTQY
clone size: few
J gene: TRBJ2-3
V gene: TRBV7-9

CDR3 protein: ASSAAPSGSIYEQY
clone size: .
J gene: TRBJ2-7
V gene: TRBV5-4

CDR3 protein: ASSLFAWTEAF
clone size: few
J gene: TRBJ1-1
V gene: TRBV11-2

CDR3 protein: SVDLHEPKAETQY
clone size: .
J gene: TRBJ2-5
V gene: TRBV29-1

CDR3 protein: ASSVGGGLKETQY
clone size: .
J gene: TRBJ2-5
V gene: TRBV9

CDR3 protein: ASSPRTGGSGDTQY
clone size: many
J gene: TRBJ2-3
V gene: TRBV18

CDR3 protein: ASSLLTISGSNTGELF
clone size: .
J gene: TRBJ2-2
V gene: TRBV4-3

CDR3 protein: ASSQDLRVTYNEQF
clone size: few
J gene: TRBJ2-1
V gene: TRBV4-3

CDR3 protein: SVKGQGRNTGELF
clone size: .
J gene: TRBJ2-2
V gene: TRBV29-1

CDR3 protein: ASSLDRAVEAF
clone size: .
J gene: TRBJ1-1
V gene: TRBV5-1